This T cell receptor (beta chain) originates from a study of neurological immune-mediated disorders. V shed 5 bases and J shed 1 base, with 14 bases lying between them. Germline loops: CDR1 SGHTA, CDR2 FQGTGA. There are 15 residues in the CDR3. This clonotype was seen ten or more times. The cDNA was generated through 5'RACE incorporating 10-nucleotide random UMIs. A single record per CDR3 protein comes from TCRdb applying MiXCR to the 5' RACE reads. This sample has about 62,000 distinct CDR3 sequences, with approximately 4.6% found just once. Sequencing input: PBMCs. The receptor was derived from a woman aged 45-65 years with multiple sclerosis. J is TRBJ1-1 and V is TRBV7-3, with a weak D call TRBD1 (5 bases). CDR3 amino acids: CASSVSGYGNTEAFF. CDR3 nucleotides: TGTGCCAGCAGCGTCTCAGGGTACGGGAACACTGAAGCTTTCTTT.